The rows below give T cell receptor beta chains drawn from one sample of a study of shared clonotypes between healthy human individuals. Assay: immunoSEQ multiplex PCR; the TCRdb copy retains only in-frame clones and omits some. The table has approximately 2.3 million clones, more than 80% seen once; the top ten hold about 0.39%. Source material: naive CD4+ T cells from PBMCs. These receptors were obtained from a man younger than 35 in good health. Some clones in this sample may be carry-over from other donors' samples. The CDR3 runs from the conserved cysteine through the conserved F or W. D genes are given only for firm matches. Size is stated for part of the rows, as once, few or many counts, or as a class when the clone is expanded.

size: .; V: TRBV5-1; D: .; J: TRBJ1-1; DNA: TGCGCCAGCAGCGCGGGAGGGTTATTGGGGGGCACTGAAGCTTTCTTT; CDR3: CASSAGGLLGGTEAFF
size: .; V: TRBV9; D: .; J: TRBJ2-5; DNA: TGTGCCAGCAGCAAGACAGGGAGGCAAGAGACCCAGTACTTC; CDR3: CASSKTGRQETQYF
size: .; V: TRBV7-9; D: .; J: TRBJ1-5; DNA: TGTGCCAGCAGCTTATACAATCAGCCCCAGCATTTT; CDR3: CASSLYNQPQHF
size: .; V: TRBV18; D: .; J: TRBJ1-5; DNA: TGTGCCAGCTCATGGGCCGGGACGGGGCAGCCCCAGCATTTT; CDR3: CASSWAGTGQPQHF
size: .; V: TRBV28; D: TRBD1; J: TRBJ1-2; DNA: TGTGCCAGCGTCGGGACAGGGGGCAGAGGGAACTATGGCTACACCTTC; CDR3: CASVGTGGRGNYGYTF
size: once; V: TRBV10-3; D: .; J: TRBJ2-7; DNA: TGTGCCATCAGTGAGTCTGAGGGGGGTGGGACCTACGAGCAGTACTTC; CDR3: CAISESEGGGTYEQYF
size: .; V: TRBV11-2; D: .; J: TRBJ1-1; DNA: TGTGCCAGCAGCTCGCAGGGGTTGGGTGAAGCTTTCTTT; CDR3: CASSSQGLGEAFF
size: .; V: TRBV12-5; D: .; J: TRBJ1-2; DNA: TGTGCTAGTGCGAGGGAAGGGCACTATGGCTACACCTTC; CDR3: CASAREGHYGYTF
size: .; V: TRBV7-8; D: .; J: TRBJ2-1; DNA: TGTGCCAGCAGCTTAGTTCGCAGGGGGGGCACCTACGGCAATGAGCAGTTCTTC; CDR3: CASSLVRRGGTYGNEQFF
size: .; V: TRBV6-5; D: .; J: TRBJ2-1; DNA: TGTGCCAGCATGCCGACAGGCTCCTACAATGAGCAGTTCTTC; CDR3: CASMPTGSYNEQFF
size: .; V: TRBV5-1; D: .; J: TRBJ2-2; DNA: TGCGCCAGCAGCGCACGACAGGGAACAAACCTCGGGAGAGGCACCGGGGAGCTGTTTTTT; CDR3: CASSARQGTNLGRGTGELFF
size: .; V: TRBV7-2; D: .; J: TRBJ2-5; DNA: TGTGCCAGCAGCTTAGGGGGCAGCCAAGAGACCCAGTACTTC; CDR3: CASSLGGSQETQYF
size: .; V: TRBV27; D: .; J: TRBJ1-5; DNA: TGTGCCAGCAGTTTATTGGCCAGGGAGGGCAATCAGCCCCAGCATTTT; CDR3: CASSLLAREGNQPQHF
size: once; V: TRBV7-3; D: .; J: TRBJ2-1; DNA: TGTGCCAGCAGCTTAACCGGGGATCCCAGATTCAATGAGCAGTTCTTC; CDR3: CASSLTGDPRFNEQFF
size: .; V: TRBV5-1; D: TRBD1; J: TRBJ2-3; DNA: TGCGCCAGCAGCTTGGCCAGGGGACAGGGGGCGGGTGATACGCAGTATTTT; CDR3: CASSLARGQGAGDTQYF
size: .; V: TRBV28; D: .; J: TRBJ2-7; DNA: TGTGCCAGCGGACCGGGGGTCTTATACGAGCAGTACTTC; CDR3: CASGPGVLYEQYF
size: .; V: TRBV7-2; D: .; J: TRBJ2-7; DNA: TGTGCCAGCAGCTTAGGTGGGATTCCCTACGAGCAGTACTTC; CDR3: CASSLGGIPYEQYF
size: .; V: TRBV7-8; D: TRBD1; J: TRBJ1-5; DNA: TGTGCCAGCAGCCGGGGACAGCTTAGCAATCAGCCCCAGCATTTT; CDR3: CASSRGQLSNQPQHF
size: .; V: TRBV6-1; D: TRBD2; J: TRBJ2-7; DNA: TGTGCCAGCAGTGAGAATGCGGGAGGGCCGTACGAGCAGTACTTC; CDR3: CASSENAGGPYEQYF
size: .; V: TRBV25-1; D: .; J: TRBJ1-1; DNA: TGTGCCAGCAGTGAGCAGCCGCCTGCGTCTGAAGCTTTCTTT; CDR3: CASSEQPPASEAFF
size: .; V: TRBV19; D: TRBD2; J: TRBJ2-2; DNA: TGTGCCAGTAGTATACGAGCCGGGACTAGCGGGAGGGTTGGAACCGGGGAGCTGTTTTTT; CDR3: CASSIRAGTSGRVGTGELFF
size: .; V: TRBV25-1; D: TRBD1; J: TRBJ1-2; DNA: TGTGCCAGCAGTGAAGGGGACAGCGGGGTCTATGGCTACACCTTC; CDR3: CASSEGDSGVYGYTF
size: once; V: TRBV5-1; D: .; J: TRBJ1-3; DNA: TGCGCCAGCAGCTTTACAGGAGACTCTGGAAACACCATATATTTT; CDR3: CASSFTGDSGNTIYF
size: .; V: TRBV19; D: .; J: TRBJ2-3; DNA: TGTGCCAGCAGAACGGATCGCACAGATACGCAGTATTTT; CDR3: CASRTDRTDTQYF
size: .; V: TRBV6-1; D: .; J: TRBJ2-7; DNA: TGTGCCAGCAGCCTCAACTCCCGCGGATCCTACGAGCAGTACTTC; CDR3: CASSLNSRGSYEQYF
size: .; V: TRBV4-2; D: .; J: TRBJ2-1; DNA: TGTGCCAGCAGCCAAGATCGGCCTGAGCAGTTCTTC; CDR3: CASSQDRPEQFF
size: .; V: TRBV27; D: TRBD1; J: TRBJ2-5; DNA: TGTGCCAGCAGTTTCGGGACAGGGACTGGGGGGGGAGAGACCCAGTACTTC; CDR3: CASSFGTGTGGGETQYF
size: .; V: TRBV5-4; D: TRBD1; J: TRBJ1-1; DNA: TGTGCCAGCAGTTTACCGGGACAGGGAATGAACACTGAAGCTTTCTTT; CDR3: CASSLPGQGMNTEAFF
size: .; V: TRBV5-5; D: TRBD2; J: TRBJ2-7; DNA: TGTGCCAGCAGCTTGGGACTAGCGGAGCCTGGGCAGTACTTC; CDR3: CASSLGLAEPGQYF
size: .; V: TRBV14; D: TRBD1; J: TRBJ2-3; DNA: TGTGCCAGCAGCGTACAGGGGCGTCTCACAGATACGCAGTATTTT; CDR3: CASSVQGRLTDTQYF
size: .; V: TRBV7-3; D: .; J: TRBJ2-3; DNA: TGTGCCAGCAGCACAGATACGCAGTATTTT; CDR3: CASSTDTQYF
size: .; V: TRBV6-6; D: .; J: TRBJ1-1; DNA: TGTGCCAGCAGTAACGGGCGGAACACTGAAGCTTTCTTT; CDR3: CASSNGRNTEAFF
size: .; V: TRBV3-2; D: .; J: TRBJ2-3; DNA: TGTGCCAGAGGGGATACGCAGTATTTT; CDR3: CARGDTQYF
size: .; V: TRBV28; D: TRBD1; J: TRBJ1-4; DNA: TGTGCCAGCAGCCCGACTCGCGGGACAGGGGTTCGAAAACTGTTTTTT; CDR3: CASSPTRGTGVRKLFF
size: few; V: TRBV7-9; D: .; J: TRBJ1-1; DNA: TGTGCCAGCAGCTCCCGGGGAGGGAGGAACACTGAAGCTTTCTTT; CDR3: CASSSRGGRNTEAFF
size: .; V: TRBV6-6; D: TRBD1; J: TRBJ1-1; DNA: TGTGCCAGCAGTCGGGACAGGGGTTACACTGAAGCTTTCTTT; CDR3: CASSRDRGYTEAFF
size: .; V: TRBV10-3; D: .; J: TRBJ2-7; DNA: TGTGCCATCACCAACAGGGAATCCAACGAGCAGTACTTC; CDR3: CAITNRESNEQYF
size: .; V: TRBV5-5; D: .; J: TRBJ1-2; DNA: TGTGCCAGCAGCTTATATGACGGTAACTATGGCTACACCTTC; CDR3: CASSLYDGNYGYTF
size: .; V: TRBV25-1; D: .; J: TRBJ2-1; DNA: TGTGCCAGCAACGGTAGGGCCTCCTACAATGAGCAGTTCTTC; CDR3: CASNGRASYNEQFF
size: .; V: TRBV27; D: TRBD1; J: TRBJ1-1; DNA: TGTGCCAGCAGTTTGCAGGGGGCGAAGAGGGAAGCTTTCTTT; CDR3: CASSLQGAKREAFF
size: .; V: TRBV4-3; D: TRBD2; J: TRBJ2-1; DNA: TGCGCCAGCAGCCCGGGACTAGCGGGAAGAGATGAGCAGTTCTTC; CDR3: CASSPGLAGRDEQFF
size: .; V: TRBV28; D: TRBD1; J: TRBJ1-5; DNA: TGTGCCAGCAACACAGGGGCCTCTAGCAATCAGCCCCAGCATTTT; CDR3: CASNTGASSNQPQHF
size: .; V: TRBV29-1; D: .; J: TRBJ1-1; DNA: TGCAGCGTCCGGACTCTCTCCATGAACACTGAAGCTTTCTTT; CDR3: CSVRTLSMNTEAFF
size: .; V: TRBV7-2; D: TRBD2; J: TRBJ2-3; DNA: TGTGCCAGCAGCTTAGCTCGGCTAGCGGGAGGATCAAGCACAGATACGCAGTATTTT; CDR3: CASSLARLAGGSSTDTQYF
size: .; V: TRBV6-6; D: .; J: TRBJ1-1; DNA: TGTGCCAGCAGTTCGGATTTTGGAGGATCGAACACTGAAGCTTTCTTT; CDR3: CASSSDFGGSNTEAFF
size: .; V: TRBV5-1; D: TRBD2; J: TRBJ2-1; DNA: TGCGCCAGCAGCGGCGGGAGTGGGTACAATGAGCAGTTCTTC; CDR3: CASSGGSGYNEQFF
size: .; V: TRBV7-8; D: .; J: TRBJ2-7; DNA: TGTGCCAGCAGCTCTGCCTACGAGCAGTACTTC; CDR3: CASSSAYEQYF
size: .; V: TRBV5-1; D: .; J: TRBJ1-3; DNA: TGCGCCAGCAGCTTAGGGTCACCGAGAGGAAACACCATATATTTT; CDR3: CASSLGSPRGNTIYF